This TCR beta chain stems from a study of response to subunit inactivated influenza vaccine (dated by TCRdb to between 2017 and 2018). Regarding the research as a whole: To follow how T cells responded to a trivalent subunit inactivated influenza vaccine, the researchers relied on deep quantitative profiling of the T cell receptor repertoire.

Study-wide conclusions, independent of this receptor: It was suggested by the authors that each seasonal influenza vaccination may recruit only a limited number of new T cells.

CDR1 and CDR2 were assigned from the germline V gene as MNHEY and SVGEGT. Relative to germline, V is missing 3 bases and J is missing 2 bases, with 6 bases of the junction outside any gene match. Reading from cysteine to phenylalanine, the CDR3 counts 15 amino acids. Only CDR3 DNA is held: 45 bases, read in frame from base 1. This clonotype was seen more than once but under ten times. Its antigen is unknown. Per-base quality was not reported, and no clone a single base away is much larger than it. Libraries were constructed by RT-PCR. TCRdb records Illumina HiSeq 2500 as the sequencer. The raw public reads went through TCRdb reprocessing: fastp at Q25, MiXCR clone calling, in-frame beta chains kept. Rows are combined by CDR3 protein, so each entry shows the most common genes and DNA. This sample has 150,000 or so distinct CDR3 sequences in its table, and roughly 10% of those were observed once. Of the sample, roughly a third is held by the ten largest clones.

The chain is encoded by TRBV6-2 or TRBV6-3 joined to TRBJ2-7; 8 central bases correspond to TRBD2. The sample here was CD8+ T cells sorted from PBMCs, taken less than 25 months after vaccination. The sequence came from a man aged 45 to 70 who received an inactivated influenza vaccine. Donor details come from another sample of the same person, matched by shared clones. CDR3 reads: CASSYRSGATYEQYF. The DNA sequence is TGTGCCAGCAGTTATCGTAGCGGGGCGACCTACGAGCAGTACTTC.